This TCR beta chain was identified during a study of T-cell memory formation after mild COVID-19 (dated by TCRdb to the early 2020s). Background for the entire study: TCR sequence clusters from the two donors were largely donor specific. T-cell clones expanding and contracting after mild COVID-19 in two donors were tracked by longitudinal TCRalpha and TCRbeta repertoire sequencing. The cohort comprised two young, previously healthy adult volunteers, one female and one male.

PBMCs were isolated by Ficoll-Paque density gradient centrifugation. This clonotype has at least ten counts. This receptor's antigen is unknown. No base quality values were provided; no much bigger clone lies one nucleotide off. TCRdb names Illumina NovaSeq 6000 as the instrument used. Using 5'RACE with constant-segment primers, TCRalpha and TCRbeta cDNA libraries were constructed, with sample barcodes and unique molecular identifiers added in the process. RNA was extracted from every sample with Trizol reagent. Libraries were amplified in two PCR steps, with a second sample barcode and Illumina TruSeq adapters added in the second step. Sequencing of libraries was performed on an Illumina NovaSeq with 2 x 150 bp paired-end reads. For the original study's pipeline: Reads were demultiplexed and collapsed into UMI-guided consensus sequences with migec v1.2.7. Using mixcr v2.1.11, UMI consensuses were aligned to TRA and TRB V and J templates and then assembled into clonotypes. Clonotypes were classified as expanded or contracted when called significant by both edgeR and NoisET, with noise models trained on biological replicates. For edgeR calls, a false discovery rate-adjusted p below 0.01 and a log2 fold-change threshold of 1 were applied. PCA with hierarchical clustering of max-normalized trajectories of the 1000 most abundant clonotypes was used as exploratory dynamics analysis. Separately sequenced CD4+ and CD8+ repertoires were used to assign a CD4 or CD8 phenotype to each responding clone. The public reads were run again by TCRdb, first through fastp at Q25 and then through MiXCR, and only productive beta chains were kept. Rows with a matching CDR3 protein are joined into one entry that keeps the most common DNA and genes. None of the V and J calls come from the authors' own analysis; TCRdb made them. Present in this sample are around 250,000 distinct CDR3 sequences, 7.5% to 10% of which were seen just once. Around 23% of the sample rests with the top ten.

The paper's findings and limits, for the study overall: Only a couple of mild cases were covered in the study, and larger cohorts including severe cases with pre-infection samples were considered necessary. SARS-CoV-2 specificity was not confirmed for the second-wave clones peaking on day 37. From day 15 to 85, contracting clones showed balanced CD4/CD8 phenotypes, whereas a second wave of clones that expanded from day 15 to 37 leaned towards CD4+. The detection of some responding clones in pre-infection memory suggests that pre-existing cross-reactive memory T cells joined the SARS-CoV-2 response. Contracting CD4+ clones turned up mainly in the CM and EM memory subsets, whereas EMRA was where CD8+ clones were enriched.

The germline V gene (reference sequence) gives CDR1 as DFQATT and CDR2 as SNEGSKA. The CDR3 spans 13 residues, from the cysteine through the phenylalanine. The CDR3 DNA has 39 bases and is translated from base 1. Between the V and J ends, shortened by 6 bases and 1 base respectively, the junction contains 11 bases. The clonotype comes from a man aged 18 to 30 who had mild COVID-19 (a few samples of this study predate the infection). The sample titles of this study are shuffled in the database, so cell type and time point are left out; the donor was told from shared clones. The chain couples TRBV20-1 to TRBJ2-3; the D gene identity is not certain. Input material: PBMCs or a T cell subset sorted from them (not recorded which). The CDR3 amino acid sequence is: CSATRYGTDTQYF. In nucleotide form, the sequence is TGCAGTGCCACCAGGTACGGCACAGATACGCAGTATTTT.